This T cell receptor (beta chain) came from a study of OX40 agonist ivuxolimab in advanced cancers. Notes on the research overall: Ivuxolimab was an agonistic, fully human IgG2 monoclonal antibody directed against OX40 (CD134), a costimulatory receptor. Of the roughly 52 dose-escalation patients, hepatocellular carcinoma was present in 19, melanoma in around 15, renal cell carcinoma in 9 and head and neck cancer in 9. The paper describes the monotherapy dose-escalation part (N ≈ 52 patients) of the phase I trial of ivuxolimab. Patients were allowed to have had prior anti-PD-1, anti-PD-L1 or anti-CTLA-4 therapy, and 30% to 50% of the dose-escalation patients had previously received checkpoint inhibitors. Intravenous ivuxolimab was administered to patients every 2 weeks at six dose levels: 0.01, 0.1, 0.3, 1.5, 3 and 10 mg/kg. In the dose-escalation cohort, around four fifths of patients were male, and the mean age was approximately 55 years, with a range of about 20 to 90. Partial responses occurred in three dose-escalation patients: two with cutaneous melanoma and one with hepatocellular carcinoma. The point of sequencing TCRbeta in the periphery was to test whether ivuxolimab changed TCR sequence diversity and drove clonal T-cell expansion. The investigation overall reported the following: The antigen specificity of the clonally expanded peripheral T cells was not determined. Clonal expansion of both CD4+ and CD8+ blood T cells was observed from baseline to week 6 at doses 0.1 to 3.0 mg/kg. Low levels of normalized T-cell clonal expansion were also seen in some patients who did not respond. After ivuxolimab, more expanded clones were found on average in CD8+ T cells than in CD4+ T cells. In the 0.1-3.0 mg/kg groups, partial responders were among the patients with the lowest normalized peripheral clonal expansion, particularly in CD8+ T cells.

Comments on this clone: The antigen it recognizes is unknown. There are no base qualities to consult, and no much larger clone falls within one base.

The junction shows trimming of 1 base on V and 1 base on J, plus 8 bases between the germline ends. For CDR1 and CDR2, the germline V gene lists SGHVS and FQNEAQ. Counted from cysteine to phenylalanine, this CDR3 has 14 amino acids. The retained sequence is limited to the CDR3, 42 bases, with the frame set at the first base. To sequence the TCRbeta CDR3 region, genomic DNA was isolated from the sorted cells. TCRbeta CDR3 regions were sequenced using the immunoSEQ Assay. The source is immuneACCESS, and TCRdb retained only in-frame sequences with V and J called. Part of the clones is not carried over; for the studies checked, unresolved V genes explain less than half of this, and the remainder is unexplained. For this sample the table gives tens of thousands of clones, of which about 89% were detected only once. Of the sample, 18% is held by the ten largest clones. The trial excluded patients who had a history of autoimmune disease or were on systemic immunosuppression. Peripheral blood for TCR sequencing was collected from all dose cohorts at baseline, on cycle 4 day 1, and on cycle 7 day 1. The samples were taken from a phase I, first-in-human, multicenter, open-label dose-escalation trial of ivuxolimab. Adults with locally advanced or metastatic melanoma, renal cell, hepatocellular, or head and neck squamous cell carcinoma were enrolled in the trial. Before TCR sequencing, CD4+ and CD8+ T cells were separately sorted from peripheral blood.

The source of this sequence is an adult with an advanced solid tumor such as melanoma, head and neck, liver or kidney cancer. The rearrangement joined TRBV7-8 to TRBJ2-7, with the D gene call left open. The sample in question was CD4+ or CD8+ T cells sorted from blood, obtained in a trial of the OX40 agonist ivuxolimab. The CDR3 region: CASSLGGGSYEQYF. DNA sequence: TGTGCCAGCAGCTTAGGAGGCGGATCCTACGAGCAGTACTTC.